This T cell receptor beta chain stems from a study of blood T cell repertoires in COVID-19. Across the whole study: Sample material is recorded as cDNA or gDNA derived from T cells, B-cell-depleted T cells, or PBMCs.

Original analysis: Reference gene primers were amplified, and this amplification served to estimate nucleated cell counts. The method was immunoSEQ multiplex PCR; TCRdb's version includes in-frame clones alone and lacks a portion of them. D and trimming were read from the DNA, whereas the V and J calls and clone size are those reported in that table. The table records 90,000 to 120,000 clones, about nine tenths of them present only once. This TCR was sampled from a man aged 45 to 65 with acute or convalescent COVID-19. Source material: peripheral blood.

The CDR3 sequence is CASSSGGSNQPQHF. The CDR3 nucleotides read TGTGCCAGCAGCTCAGGTGGGAGCAATCAGCCCCAGCATTTT. V and J are TRBV7-8 and TRBJ1-5; D not resolved. The length of the CDR3 is 14 residues. The V gene lost 4 bases and the J gene lost 1 base, with 8 bases spanning the gap. Germline CDR1 SGHVS, CDR2 FQNEAQ.